The 30 T cell receptor beta chains in this list originate from one sample, sequenced in a study of blood T cells in healthy people across ages. A second PCR, run for about 7 to 11 cycles, used a sample-barcoded 5' primer plus a J-beta primer mix. TCRdb re-derived calls from the 5' RACE reads in MiXCR, one entry per CDR3 protein. Of roughly 1.6 million distinct CDR3 sequences listed, 30% to 40% are singletons. The sequencing input was blood. The source of these receptors is a woman under 40 in good health.

This clonotype appeared many times. The chain is built from TRBV4-2 and TRBJ1-4, with TRBD1 identical over 7 bases. Germline V lookup: CDR1 LGHNA, CDR2 YNFKEQ. The CDR3 covers 14 residues. With V trimmed by 4 bases and J by 4 bases, 3 bases remained unmatched. The CDR3 DNA sequence: TGTGCCAGCAGCCCCGGGACAGTTAATGAAAAACTGTTTTTT. As protein: CASSPGTVNEKLFF.

On this clonotype: The germline gene is not matched at one end of the junction; a read error may be the cause. In DNA, the CDR3 is TGTGCCTGCAGCTACAGGACAGGGGGCGGTGAGCAGTACTTC. As protein: CACSYRTGGGEQYF. The V gene is TRBV7-9, the J gene TRBJ2-5, with 11 bases fitting TRBD1. This CDR3 is 14 amino acids long. CDR1 SEHNR and CDR2 FQNEAQ come from the germline V gene (reference sequence).

A few counts support this clonotype. The CDR3 bases are TGCGCCAGCAGCCAAGAAGGGACAAGCGATGAGCAGTTCTTC. This encodes CASSQEGTSDEQFF. V usage is TRBV4-1 and J usage is TRBJ2-1; perhaps TRBD1 as D (6 bases). CDR3 length: 14 residues. Trimming took off 0 bases at V and 8 bases at J, with 11 bases between the two ends. Germline values: CDR1 MGHRA, CDR2 YSYEKL.

This clonotype has at least ten counts. This chain uses TRBV18 with TRBJ2-7; tentatively, D is TRBD1 (5 bases). Germline V gives CDR1 KGHSH, CDR2 LQKENI. The CDR3 is 13 amino acids. V was shortened by 3 bases and J by 6 bases, with 12 bases between the two germline ends. The CDR3: CASSPVGQREQYF. For the CDR3, the DNA is TGTGCCAGCTCACCGGTCGGACAACGCGAGCAGTACTTC.

To note about this clonotype: Given a much more abundant clone one base away, this may be a read error. This chain uses TRBV20-1 with TRBJ2-1, with D maybe TRBD2 (6 bases). The CDR3 spans 15 residues. The germline CDR1 and CDR2 sequences are DFQATT and SNEGSKA (reference sequence). Here the CDR3 reads CSAGDRDSPLNEQVF. The CDR3, as DNA: TGCAGTGCTGGGGACCGGGACTCCCCTCTAAATGAGCAGGTCTTC.

Details on this clonotype: A much larger clone sits a single nucleotide away, making a read error possible. The chain combines TRBV28 with TRBJ2-3; no reliable D call. The CDR3 is 11 residues long. The V gene's germline CDR1 is MDHEN and CDR2 SYDVKM. V lost 7 bases, J lost 2 bases, and 4 bases lay in between. CDR3 amino acids: CASTLTDTQYF. For the CDR3, the DNA is TGTGCCAGCACCCTCACAGATACGCAGTATTTT. Looking up the rest from reference TRBV28 and TRBJ2-3 gives the full variable domain: DVKVTQSSRYLVKRTGEKVFLECVQDMDHENMFWYRQDPGLGLRLIYFSYDVKMKEKGDIPEGYSVSREKKERFSLILESASTNQTSMYLCASTLTDTQYFGPGTRLTVL.

This clonotype was found a few times. The J gene is TRBJ1-1, the V gene TRBV5-5, with D unresolved. The CDR3 spans 13 residues. The germline V gene encodes CDR1 SGHKS and CDR2 YYEKEE (reference sequence). Between the trimmed V and J ends, which lost 4 bases and 6 bases, there was a span of 13 bases. Here the CDR3 reads CASSPRPFPEAFF. CDR3 bases: TGTGCCAGCAGCCCTCGACCCTTCCCTGAAGCTTTCTTT.

This chain uses TRBV6-6 with TRBJ2-5; the match to TRBD2 covers 8 bases. Germline CDR1 reads MNHNY; CDR2 reads SVGAGI (reference sequence). The CDR3 is made up of 16 amino acids. V shed 4 bases and J 5 bases; nucleotides not matched to a gene: 12. The CDR3 bases are TGTGCCAGCAGTTCTTCAAGCGGGGGTGGGACTGAGACCCAGTACTTC. Encoded protein: CASSSSSGGGTETQYF.

The rearrangement uses TRBV7-2 and TRBJ2-6; maybe TRBD2 (5 bases). CDR3 length: 18 amino acids. Germline V CDR1 and CDR2: SGHTA, FQGNSA. V dropped 1 base and J dropped 0 bases, with 13 bases sitting between them. CDR3 protein: CASSLVGGWNSGANVLTF. CDR3 sequence (DNA): TGTGCCAGCAGCTTAGTGGGCGGGTGGAACTCTGGGGCCAACGTCCTGACTTTC.

The chain recombines TRBV20-1 with TRBJ2-5; D might be TRBD1 or TRBD2, each matching 6 bases. Judging by the DNA end, TRBJ2-7 fits better; the J call may be wrong. CDR1 and CDR2 (germline): DFQATT, SNEGSKA (reference sequence). The CDR3 sequence is 14 residues long. The CDR3 DNA reads TGCAGTGCTAGAACGGGGGCTCAGGACTACGAGCAGTACTTC. It translates to CSARTGAQDYEQYF.

This clonotype was detected only a few times. The chain combines TRBV7-3 with TRBJ1-1, with unresolved D. CDR1 is SGHTA and CDR2 is FQGTGA in the germline V gene. This CDR3 has 13 amino acids. With 4 bases removed from V and 1 base from J, the gap between germline ends came to 7 bases. This CDR3 reads CASSSWSNTEAFF. DNA of the CDR3: TGTGCCAGCAGCTCATGGTCGAACACTGAAGCTTTCTTT.

The chain couples TRBV21-1 to TRBJ2-1; the table's D call of TRBD1 was not tested on the DNA. TRBV21-1 is a listed pseudogene. The CDR3 length is 19 residues. CDR3 nucleotides: TGTGCCAGCAGCAAAGGGACAGGGGGCGATTGCTACTCTTGGAATGAGCAGTTCTTC. Protein: CASSKGTGGDCYSWNEQFF.

This clonotype was counted only a few times. The chain uses TRBV7-6 and TRBJ1-6, with D perhaps TRBD1 (6 bases). V was cut by 7 bases and J by 8 bases, with 12 bases left in between. The CDR3 runs 13 residues. Germline lookup yields CDR1 SGHVS and CDR2 FNYEAQ. CDR3: CASTSGGYSPLHF. The CDR3 DNA reads as TGTGCCAGCACCTCGGGGGGCTATTCACCCCTCCACTTT. Looking up the rest from reference TRBV7-6 and TRBJ1-6 gives the full variable domain: GAGVSQSPRYKVTKRGQDVALRCDPISGHVSLYWYRQALGQGPEFLTYFNYEAQQDKSGLPNDRFSAERPEGSISTLTIQRTEQRDSAMYRCASTSGGYSPLHFGNGTRLTVT.

The chain links TRBV28 to TRBJ2-7; D ambiguous. CDR1 and CDR2 from the germline V gene are MDHEN and SYDVKM. The length of the CDR3 is 13 residues. V lost 8 bases, J lost 3 bases, and 14 bases lay in between. The CDR3 region is CASFPSRSYEQYF. CDR3 DNA: TGTGCCAGCTTCCCTTCCAGGAGCTACGAGCAGTACTTC.

The chain uses TRBV20-1 and TRBJ2-5; D unresolved. V was clipped by 3 bases and J by 5 bases, with 10 bases between them. The CDR3 has 12 residues. In germline, CDR1 is DFQATT, CDR2 SNEGSKA (reference sequence). In DNA, the CDR3 is TGCAGTGCTAGCCAGGTTGTGGAGACCCAGTACTTC. Amino acid sequence: CSASQVVETQYF.

The rearrangement joins TRBV7-6 to TRBJ2-1; D could derive from TRBD1 or TRBD2 (5 bases each). The length of the CDR3 is 14 residues. Germline-derived CDR1 and CDR2 are SGHVS and FNYEAQ. The V end lost 1 base, the J end lost 5 bases, and 9 bases lay between the germline ends. CDR3 sequence: CASSLGGTHNEQFF. CDR3 DNA sequence: TGTGCCAGCAGCTTAGGGGGGACCCACAATGAGCAGTTCTTC.

In its sample, this clonotype was seen a few times. DNA of the CDR3: TGTGCCACCCAAGGAGGGGGGGAGACCCAGTACTTC. Translating it yields CATQGGGETQYF. V gene TRBV10-3 combines with J gene TRBJ2-5; D assignment may be TRBD1 or TRBD2 (6 bases each). The CDR3 has 12 residues. Trimming stripped 10 bases from V and 5 bases from J, with 14 bases between. Per the germline V gene, CDR1 is ENHRY and CDR2 is SYGVKD.

The chain joins TRBV25-1 to TRBJ2-1; D not certain. This CDR3 region has 15 residues. Trimming removed 4 bases from V and 1 base from J, with 11 bases in between. CDR1 and CDR2 from the germline V gene are MGHDK and SYGVNS. The CDR3 is CASSATETSYNEQFF. In DNA, the CDR3 is TGTGCCAGCAGTGCCACCGAGACGTCCTACAATGAGCAGTTCTTC.

This clonotype was recorded a few times. V usage is TRBV6-1 and J usage is TRBJ2-7, with D possibly being TRBD2 (6 bases). Germline CDR1 is MNHNS and CDR2 is SASEGT. Trimming took off 1 base at V and 2 bases at J, with 9 bases between the two ends. The CDR3 runs 14 residues. The CDR3 region has the DNA TGTGCCAGCAGTGAAGTCTCGGGAGCCTACGAGCAGTACTTC. It yields the protein CASSEVSGAYEQYF.

The chain recombines TRBV6-5 with TRBJ2-3, with a weak D call TRBD2 (7 bases). Germline CDR1 reads MNHEY; CDR2 reads SVGAGI. This CDR3 region has 15 residues. Trimming left V 4 bases short and J 2 bases short, with 13 bases between. This CDR3 reads CASSSRGDNTDTQYF. CDR3 sequence (DNA): TGTGCCAGCAGTTCCCGGGGGGACAACACAGATACGCAGTATTTT.

In this sample, this clonotype turned up a few times. The gene calls are TRBV7-9 and TRBJ2-1; 9 bases map to TRBD1. J gave up 2 bases and V 2 bases, and 13 bases lay outside the gene matches. The germline CDR1 and CDR2 sequences are SEHNR and FQNEAQ (reference sequence). The CDR3 has 19 residues. DNA for the CDR3: TGTGCCAGCAGCTTACCGACAGGGGGAAGTCTTCGGGCCTACAATGAGCAGTTCTTC. It translates to CASSLPTGGSLRAYNEQFF.

Only a few counts were recorded for this clonotype. This chain uses TRBV10-3 with TRBJ2-1, with 11 bases that match TRBD2. Trimming at V came to 0 bases and at J to 4 bases, leaving 2 bases not matched to a gene. Germline values: CDR1 ENHRY, CDR2 SYGVKD. This CDR3 comprises 16 residues. This CDR3 reads CAISESTSGIYNEQFF. CDR3 DNA sequence: TGTGCCATCAGTGAGTCGACTAGCGGGATTTACAATGAGCAGTTCTTC.

This sequence joins TRBV27 and TRBJ2-5; D is unresolved. The end of the DNA is better explained by TRBJ2-4, so the J call may be wrong. This CDR3 spans 12 amino acids. Germline values: CDR1 MNHEY, CDR2 SMNVEV (reference sequence). The CDR3 DNA reads TGTGCCAGCAGAGCTAACCTCAACATTCAGTACTTC. Translating gives CASRANLNIQYF.

The genes are TRBV7-2 and TRBJ2-1, with 8 bases aligning to TRBD2. CDR1 SGHTA and CDR2 FQGNSA come from the germline V gene. This CDR3 comprises 14 residues. The ends lost 8 bases at V and 10 bases at J; junction bases unmatched: 13. The CDR3 sequence: CASGPFRGGPEQFF. Written as DNA, the CDR3 is TGTGCCAGCGGTCCATTCCGGGGGGGCCCCGAGCAGTTCTTC.

This clonotype was found many times. The gene calls are TRBV11-2 and TRBJ2-7; TRBD1 might be the D (6 bases). There are 15 residues in the CDR3. Germline CDR1 reads SGHAT; CDR2 reads FQNNGV. Between the trimmed V and J ends, which lost 1 base and 1 base, there was a span of 11 bases. CDR3 sequence: CASSLVGGPSYEQYF. The CDR3 DNA sequence: TGTGCCAGCAGCTTAGTAGGGGGTCCATCCTACGAGCAGTACTTC. The full variable domain, with the rest looked up from reference TRBV11-2 and TRBJ2-7, is EAGVAQSPRYKIIEKRQSVAFWCNPISGHATLYWYQQILGQGPKLLIQFQNNGVVDDSQLPKDRFSAERLKGVDSTLKIQPAKLEDSAVYLCASSLVGGPSYEQYFGPGTRLTVT.

This clonotype has more than one count but fewer than ten. This rearrangement joins TRBV7-6 to TRBJ2-5; 8 bases map to TRBD1. Trimming at V came to 5 bases and at J to 2 bases, leaving 13 bases not matched to a gene. Germline assignment: CDR1 SGHVS and CDR2 FNYEAQ. This CDR3 has 17 amino acids. CDR3: CASSLLPGTGIQETQYF. CDR3 DNA sequence: TGTGCCAGCAGCCTTCTCCCCGGGACAGGTATACAAGAGACCCAGTACTTC.

The rearrangement joins TRBV27 to TRBJ1-5, with D possibly being TRBD1 (5 bases). The germline V and J ends were trimmed by 1 base and 2 bases, with 15 bases remaining between them. CDR1 and CDR2 (germline): MNHEY, SMNVEV (reference sequence). The CDR3 runs to 17 residues. CDR3 sequence (DNA): TGTGCCAGCAGTTTATTCCCCCCAGGAGGGGGCAATCAGCCCCAGCATTTT. This encodes CASSLFPPGGGNQPQHF.

CDR3 protein: CSARIERAGYTF. In nucleotides, the CDR3 is TGCAGTGCTAGAATCGAGAGAGCGGGCTACACCTTC. V usage is TRBV20-1 and J usage is TRBJ1-2; D not certain. The germline V gene encodes CDR1 DFQATT and CDR2 SNEGSKA (reference sequence). V was cut by 2 bases and J by 8 bases, with 12 bases left in between. The CDR3 covers 12 residues.

This clonotype was observed a single time. The junction differs from germline at one of its ends, possibly a read error. V usage is TRBV11-2 and J usage is TRBJ2-3; the match to TRBD2 covers 9 bases. Germline V CDR1 and CDR2: SGHAT, FQNNGV. This CDR3 has 17 residues. CDR3 bases: TGTGCCTGCAGAAAAGGGGATCTAGCGGGGCGCACAGATACGCAGTATTTT. Translation: CACRKGDLAGRTDTQYF.

This clonotype appeared a single time. The CDR3 region has the DNA TGTGCCAGCAGCTTCCTACCTACCGGAGGGGCGACTAATCAGCCCCAGCATTTT. It translates to CASSFLPTGGATNQPQHF. V usage is TRBV7-8 and J usage is TRBJ1-5, with TRBD1 as a possible D gene (5 bases). Germline loops: CDR1 SGHVS, CDR2 FQNEAQ. This CDR3 spans 18 amino acids. The V end lost 3 bases, the J end lost 4 bases, and 22 bases lay between the germline ends.